One and the same sample provided the 3 T cell receptor beta chains below, sequenced in a study of identical twins. TCRdb passed the 5' RACE reads through MiXCR, listing each CDR3 protein once. The table has 500,000 to 600,000 distinct CDR3 sequences, less than 25% seen once. These data were also reused for a study on T cells expressing NK-cell markers.

The sequenced material came from CD4+ T cells sorted from blood. The receptors shown here come from a woman aged 18-35 years in good health.

The chain carries TRBV6-1 and TRBJ1-1; D is uncertain. Trimming stripped 3 bases from V and 6 bases from J, with 17 bases between. The germline V gene encodes CDR1 MNHNS and CDR2 SASEGT. The CDR3 has 15 amino acids. The CDR3 region is CASSERGGRGSEAFF. Here the CDR3 DNA reads TGTGCCAGCAGTGAGAGAGGAGGGAGAGGGTCTGAAGCTTTCTTT.

The V gene is TRBV20-1, the J gene TRBJ2-5; D perhaps matches TRBD2 (5 bases). CDR1 and CDR2 (germline): DFQATT, SNEGSKA (reference sequence). CDR3 length: 13 amino acids. Trimming stripped 5 bases from V and 3 bases from J, with 13 bases between. The CDR3 DNA sequence: TGCAGTGCTGAGGGTGTTGGCGAAGAGACCCAGTACTTC. This gives the protein CSAEGVGEETQYF.

The V gene is TRBV5-6, the J gene TRBJ1-2; D unclear. CDR1 is SGHDT, CDR2 YYEEEE, per germline. Trimming took off 0 bases at V and 8 bases at J, with 23 bases between the two ends. The CDR3 is made up of 17 amino acids. Here the CDR3 reads CASSLEVAALRGGGYTF. CDR3 DNA sequence: TGTGCCAGCAGCTTGGAGGTAGCGGCGTTGCGGGGTGGAGGCTACACCTTC.